Presented here are 30 T cell receptor beta chains from one specimen sequenced in a study of Ad26.COV2.S vaccination and SARS-CoV-2 variants. Described treatment: some 20 received Ad26.COV2.S at low or high dose, single or two shots; roughly five received placebo; per-sample allocation not given. Collection of samples fell on day 63 after the first vaccine or placebo injection. Assay: immunoSEQ multiplex PCR; the TCRdb copy retains only in-frame clones and omits some. The sample yields some 350,000 clones, 80% to 90% seen once. Sequencing used peripheral blood, obtained in a trial of Ad26.COV2.S vaccine versus placebo. These receptors all stem from a person between 18 and 65 years old who received the Ad26.COV2.S COVID-19 vaccine or a placebo.

This clone was detected only a few times. V and J are TRBV5-1 and TRBJ1-2, with D perhaps matching TRBD1 (5 bases). Deletions cut 5 bases from V and 4 bases from J, with 15 bases between. Germline CDR1 SGHRS, CDR2 YFSETQ. The CDR3 is 14 residues long. The CDR3: CASSSGTDVYGYTF. CDR3 DNA sequence: TGCGCCAGCAGTTCCGGGACGGACGTCTATGGCTACACCTTC.

The chain couples TRBV2 to TRBJ1-1, with a possible D match to TRBD1 (6 bases). Germline-derived CDR1 and CDR2 are SNHLY and FYNNEI. V lost 10 bases and J 6 bases, leaving 18 bases between the germline ends. The CDR3 consists of 13 residues. The CDR3, as DNA: TGTGCCACTAACAGGGAGAGGGCCGCTGAAGCTTTCTTT. Its translation: CATNRERAAEAFF.

This rearrangement joins TRBV5-1 to TRBJ2-1; 12 nucleotides match TRBD2. CDR1 SGHRS and CDR2 YFSETQ come from the germline V gene. V trimming: 1 base; J trimming: 8 bases; junction bases outside the gene matches: 4. This CDR3 contains 15 residues. The CDR3 spells CASSLMTSGSYEQFF. The DNA of the CDR3 is TGCGCCAGCAGCTTGATGACTAGCGGGAGTTATGAGCAGTTCTTC.

This clone turned up a few times. The rearrangement joins TRBV2 to TRBJ2-7; no definite D call. In germline, CDR1 is SNHLY, CDR2 FYNNEI. This CDR3 contains 12 residues. Trimming stripped 1 base from V and 5 bases from J, with 6 bases between. CDR3 DNA sequence: TGTGCCAGCAGTGAAGGACCTCACGAGCAGTACTTC. This translates into CASSEGPHEQYF.

This clone showed up just once. The gene calls are TRBV9 and TRBJ1-6, with D perhaps matching TRBD1 (5 bases). Looked up from germline, CDR1 is SGDLS and CDR2 is YYNGEE. The CDR3 length is 15 residues. Trimming pared 0 bases from V and 8 bases from J, leaving 12 bases between. CDR3 DNA sequence: TGTGCCAGCAGCGTAGGGCTTGGCAGGGATTCACCCCTCCACTTT. Amino acids: CASSVGLGRDSPLHF.

V is TRBV29-1 and J is TRBJ1-1; D gene uncertain. The CDR3 totals 13 residues. Germline V lookup: CDR1 SQVTM, CDR2 ANQGSEA. Trimming cost V 6 bases and J 0 bases, with 11 bases left between them. For the CDR3, the DNA is TGCAGCGTCGAGACCTCGCTGAACACTGAAGCTTTCTTT. Translated, it gives CSVETSLNTEAFF.

The chain links TRBV9 to TRBJ1-2; perhaps TRBD1 as D (5 bases). CDR1 is SGDLS and CDR2 is YYNGEE in the germline V gene. This CDR3 spans 15 amino acids. V was trimmed by 0 bases and J by 6 bases, leaving 15 bases between them. The CDR3 DNA reads as TGTGCCAGCAGCGTAGCTTCGGGCGCGGGGGATGGCTACACCTTC. Translation: CASSVASGAGDGYTF.

The genes are TRBV9 and TRBJ2-5, with D uncertain. The germline V gene has CDR1 SGDLS and CDR2 YYNGEE. V dropped 0 bases and J dropped 5 bases, with 11 bases sitting between them. CDR3 length: 14 residues. The chain's CDR3 is CASSVDLWFETQYF. In DNA, the CDR3 is TGTGCCAGCAGCGTAGATCTTTGGTTTGAGACCCAGTACTTC.

The chain combines TRBV15 with TRBJ2-7; 12 nucleotides match TRBD1. With V trimmed by 8 bases and J by 4 bases, 3 bases remained unmatched. Germline-derived CDR1 and CDR2 are LNHNV and YYDKDF (reference sequence). The CDR3 length is 13 residues. The CDR3 DNA reads as TGTGCCACCGGGACAGGGGGCCTATACGAGCAGTACTTC. Translation: CATGTGGLYEQYF.

This rearrangement joins TRBV5-1 to TRBJ1-2; D ambiguous. CDR3 length: 14 amino acids. The V and J ends lost 0 bases and 7 bases respectively, with 13 bases between them. Germline-derived CDR1 and CDR2 are SGHRS and YFSETQ. In nucleotides, the CDR3 is TGCGCCAGCAGCTTGGCCAGGCTAAATGGTGGCTACACCTTC. Amino acids: CASSLARLNGGYTF. Full variable domain (rest looked up from reference TRBV5-1 and TRBJ1-2): KAGVTQTPRYLIKTRGQQVTLSCSPISGHRSVSWYQQTPGQGLQFLFEYFSETQRNKGNFPGRFSGRQFSNSRSEMNVSTLELGDSALYLCASSLARLNGGYTFGSGTRLTVV.

The J gene is TRBJ1-1, the V gene TRBV28; no firm D call. This CDR3 has 12 residues. V gave up 4 bases and J gave up 6 bases, with 9 bases separating them. Germline CDR1 and CDR2: MDHEN and SYDVKM. CDR3 sequence (DNA): TGTGCCAGCAGTTCCTTCGGCGCTGAAGCTTTCTTT. Residues: CASSSFGAEAFF.

This chain links TRBV7-9 with TRBJ2-7; D is perhaps TRBD1 (6 bases). V lost 5 bases and J 2 bases, leaving 13 bases between the germline ends. Germline CDR1 SEHNR, CDR2 FQNEAQ (reference sequence). This CDR3 contains 14 residues. In nucleotides, the CDR3 is TGTGCCAGCAGCATCACAGGGAACCCCTACGAGCAGTACTTC. Protein product: CASSITGNPYEQYF.

The gene calls are TRBV6-6 and TRBJ2-3; D might be TRBD1 (7 bases). This CDR3 comprises 13 residues. Trimming shortened V by 1 base and J by 9 bases, and 11 bases separated the two germline ends. Germline V gene data show CDR1 as MNHNY and CDR2 as SVGAGI (reference sequence). CDR3 protein: CASSYYQGGTQYF. CDR3 DNA: TGTGCCAGCAGTTACTACCAGGGGGGCACGCAGTATTTT.

The rearrangement uses TRBV5-6 and TRBJ2-5, with 10 positions matching TRBD2. Per the germline V gene, CDR1 is SGHDT and CDR2 is YYEEEE. This CDR3 has 17 amino acids. The trim removed 1 base at V and 0 bases at J, leaving 6 bases unmatched. This CDR3 reads CASSLYLAGEYQETQYF. The DNA for the CDR3 is TGTGCCAGCAGCTTGTACCTAGCGGGGGAGTACCAAGAGACCCAGTACTTC.

The table lists this clone with a few counts. V usage is TRBV30 and J usage is TRBJ2-7, with D unclear. CDR1 GTSNPN and CDR2 SVGIG come from the germline V gene (reference sequence). The CDR3 length is 12 residues. The V end was cut by 5 bases, the J end by 3 bases, with 11 bases between. The CDR3 is CAWQDSYYEQYF. CDR3 DNA: TGTGCCTGGCAGGATTCCTACTACGAGCAGTACTTC.

The CDR3 reads CASSEVTSGIFYEQYF. In DNA, the CDR3 is TGTGCCAGCAGTGAAGTGACTAGCGGGATCTTTTACGAGCAGTACTTC. The chain combines TRBV2 with TRBJ2-7; 11 nucleotides match TRBD2. CDR1 and CDR2 (germline): SNHLY, FYNNEI. This CDR3 region has 16 residues. With V trimmed by 1 base and J by 4 bases, 6 bases remained unmatched.

The V gene is TRBV10-3, the J gene TRBJ2-7; 9 nucleotides agree with TRBD2. The CDR3 consists of 15 residues. CDR1 and CDR2 from the germline V gene are ENHRY and SYGVKD. V shed 6 bases, J shed 1 base, and the junction held 7 bases outside the gene matches. This chain's CDR3 is CAISERGAESYEQYF. CDR3 nucleotide sequence: TGTGCCATCAGCGAGCGGGGGGCTGAATCCTACGAGCAGTACTTC.

CDR3 sequence (DNA): TGTGCCAGCTCACCCCGGGCCTCGGCGGTCTACTACAATGAGCAGTTCTTC. Translated, it gives CASSPRASAVYYNEQFF. This sequence joins TRBV18 and TRBJ2-1; D gene unclear. V was trimmed by 3 bases and J by 3 bases, leaving 18 bases between them. Germline V gene lookup returns CDR1 KGHSH and CDR2 LQKENI. The CDR3 sequence is 17 residues long.

This clone was detected only once. The CDR3, as DNA: TGTGCCAGCTCACCACTTCAAACGGGTGGGGATGAGCAGTTCTTC. Protein: CASSPLQTGGDEQFF. V usage is TRBV18 and J usage is TRBJ2-1; D gene unclear. This CDR3 is 15 amino acids long. Trimming took off 1 base at V and 8 bases at J, with 15 bases between the two ends. Germline CDR1 is KGHSH and CDR2 is LQKENI. Using reference TRBV18 and TRBJ2-1 for the parts outside the CDR3, the full variable domain is NAGVMQNPRHLVRRRGQEARLRCSPMKGHSHVYWYRQLPEEGLKFMVYLQKENIIDESGMPKERFSAEFPKEGPSILRIQQVVRGDSAAYFCASSPLQTGGDEQFFGPGTRLTVL.

The V call is TRBV6-5, the J call TRBJ2-2, with D perhaps matching TRBD1 (5 bases). In germline, CDR1 is MNHEY, CDR2 SVGAGI. The CDR3 has 15 amino acids. Trimming removed 9 bases from V and 2 bases from J, with 16 bases in between. CDR3 protein: CASAVDGHNTGELFF. DNA for the CDR3: TGTGCCAGTGCCGTCGACGGACACAACACCGGGGAGCTGTTTTTT.

The DNA for the CDR3 is TGTGCCAGCAGCGTAGTGCGGGAGGGTGAGCAGTTCTTC. This gives the protein CASSVVREGEQFF. The chain is built from TRBV9 and TRBJ2-1, with 9 bases fitting TRBD2. The ends lost 0 bases at V and 9 bases at J; junction bases unmatched: 1. In germline, CDR1 is SGDLS, CDR2 YYNGEE. There are 13 residues in the CDR3. Drawing the rest from reference TRBV9 and TRBJ2-1, the complete variable domain is DSGVTQTPKHLITATGQRVTLRCSPRSGDLSVYWYQQSLDQGLQFLIQYYNGEERAKGNILERFSAQQFPDLHSELNLSSLELGDSALYFCASSVVREGEQFFGPGTRLTVL.

This chain connects TRBV4-3 to TRBJ2-1, with 8 bases lining up with TRBD2. The CDR3 is made up of 16 amino acids. Germline V CDR1 and CDR2: LGHNA, YSLEER. V lost 3 bases and J lost 2; bases outside the gene matches: 6. CDR3 residues: CASSQAAGATYNEQFF. In nucleotides, the CDR3 is TGCGCCAGCAGCCAGGCAGCGGGGGCCACCTACAATGAGCAGTTCTTC.

J is TRBJ2-7 and V is TRBV5-6; TRBD1 is a possible D gene (5 bases). Germline loops: CDR1 SGHDT, CDR2 YYEEEE. The ends were cut back, 5 bases at V and 5 bases at J, with 14 bases in the middle. CDR3 size: 13 residues. The CDR3 coding sequence is TGTGCCAGCAGGACGCAGGGCGTCCACGAGCAGTACTTC. The encoded protein is CASRTQGVHEQYF. Looking up the rest from reference TRBV5-6 and TRBJ2-7 gives the full variable domain: DAGVTQSPTHLIKTRGQQVTLRCSPKSGHDTVSWYQQALGQGPQFIFQYYEEEERQRGNFPDRFSGHQFPNYSSELNVNALLLGDSALYLCASRTQGVHEQYFGPGTRLTVT.

In this sample, this clone turned up a few times. V gene TRBV7-2 combines with J gene TRBJ2-5; D is perhaps TRBD1 (8 bases). V gave up 5 bases and J gave up 4 bases, with 17 bases separating them. Germline CDR1 reads SGHTA; CDR2 reads FQGNSA. The CDR3 totals 15 residues. In DNA, the CDR3 is TGTGCCAGCAGCCCCGGACAGGGAGGGACAGAGACCCAGTACTTC. Translated, it gives CASSPGQGGTETQYF.

This clone was seen a few times. The V gene is TRBV27, the J gene TRBJ1-4; 10 nucleotides line up with TRBD1. Germline V gene sequence: CDR1 MNHEY, CDR2 SMNVEV (reference sequence). Trimming cost V 7 bases and J 3 bases; bases outside gene matches: 14. The CDR3 extends over 18 amino acids. The CDR3 nucleotides are TGTGCCAGCACGGGGGAAGACAGGGGGCGTTCTGCTAATGAAAAACTGTTTTTT. This sequence encodes CASTGEDRGRSANEKLFF.

The V call is TRBV11-3, the J call TRBJ2-1, with 9 positions matching TRBD1. CDR1 and CDR2 from the germline V gene are SGHNT and YENEEA. Trimming took 2 bases from V and 8 from J; bases not matched to a gene: 4. The length of the CDR3 is 14 residues. This chain's CDR3 is CASSLRTGGYEQFF. The CDR3 nucleotides read TGTGCCAGCAGCTTAAGAACAGGGGGCTATGAGCAGTTCTTC.

This clone occurred once. The genes are TRBV30 and TRBJ1-5; D call uncertain. The CDR3 loop spans 15 amino acids. Germline CDR1 GTSNPN, CDR2 SVGIG (reference sequence). V lost 3 bases and J 3 bases, leaving 15 bases between the germline ends. In DNA, the CDR3 is TGTGCCTGGAGGGGGTTTGGGGTCAACAATCAGCCCCAGCATTTT. As protein: CAWRGFGVNNQPQHF.

The J gene is TRBJ2-3, the V gene TRBV13; weak D call: TRBD2 (6 bases). The germline CDR1 and CDR2 sequences are PRHDT and FYEKMQ (reference sequence). The CDR3 runs 15 residues. Trimming took 7 bases from V and 0 from J, leaving 14 bases between them. CDR3 loop: CASTHKRASTDTQYF. In DNA form, the CDR3 reads TGTGCCAGCACCCACAAGCGGGCTAGCACAGATACGCAGTATTTT.

The gene calls are TRBV6-5 and TRBJ2-2; D may correspond to TRBD1 or TRBD2 (5 bases each). Germline V CDR1 and CDR2: MNHEY, SVGAGI. Trimming removed 6 bases from V and 4 bases from J, with 15 bases in between. The CDR3 runs 15 residues. The CDR3 DNA follows: TGTGCCAGCAGGACCGGGACGAAGAGCACCGGGGAGCTGTTTTTT. Translation: CASRTGTKSTGELFF.

The chain carries TRBV3-1 (or the pseudogene TRBV3-2) and TRBJ2-1, with 8 bases lining up with TRBD1. The CDR3 is 14 residues long. Germline CDR1 and CDR2: LGHDT and YNNKEL (reference sequence). V lost 7 bases, J lost 7 bases, and 9 bases stayed unmatched. The CDR3 sequence is CASKGQGAGNEQFF. DNA of the CDR3: TGTGCCAGCAAAGGGCAGGGGGCAGGGAATGAGCAGTTCTTC.